A selection of T cell receptor beta chains follows, all from one sample in a study of blood T cells in healthy people across ages. TCRdb ran MiXCR on the 5' RACE reads and lists one entry per CDR3 protein. The repertoire includes over 600,000 distinct CDR3 sequences, 35% to 50% of them detected once, and around a sixth sits in the top ten. Input material: blood. Every receptor here comes from a man older than 75 in good health. Both conserved end residues are trimmed from each CDR3. Not every row has a clone size; where given, it reads once, few, many or a size class.

V,J,size,CDR3
TRBV12-3/TRBV12-4,TRBJ2-7,NA,ASSLALAELNYEQY
TRBV7-2,TRBJ2-1,NA,ASSLRLAGGEQF
TRBV7-2,TRBJ1-1,NA,ASSPTGTRALAF
TRBV5-1,TRBJ2-7,many,ASSLKGQGVYEQY
TRBV15,TRBJ2-3,few,ATSRDLWQRTDTQY
TRBV7-2,TRBJ2-7,many,ASSSGPAEAYEQY
TRBV20-1,TRBJ2-3,few,SATPSGSTDTQY
TRBV7-9,TRBJ1-4,many,ASMKSGAGEEKLF
TRBV15,TRBJ2-6,NA,ATTAGEGVLT
TRBV6-1,TRBJ2-7,NA,ASSEILRLVDYEQY
TRBV3-1,TRBJ2-7,NA,ASSQAAANGYEQY
TRBV19,TRBJ2-3,NA,AVRVEGNTDTQY
TRBV12-3/TRBV12-4,TRBJ1-5,NA,ASSPTTGEGNQPQH
TRBV28,TRBJ2-3,once,ASSSPGGETDTQY
TRBV20-1,TRBJ2-1,NA,SAQIPGLVDLRYNEQF
TRBV12-3/TRBV12-4,TRBJ2-3,NA,ASSLSSGLAGYIADTQY
TRBV7-9,TRBJ2-5,NA,ASSPEGRGRRETQY
TRBV6-6,TRBJ1-6,few,ASSYSGANSPLH
TRBV29-1,TRBJ2-1,once,SVEFGRGNYNEQF
TRBV3-1,TRBJ2-5,NA,ASSPGTPPAGEQY
TRBV7-9,TRBJ2-7,NA,AGSPLEFSPGSYEQY
TRBV2,TRBJ2-7,NA,ASSESFGNSYEQY
TRBV14,TRBJ1-4,NA,ASSQRAGLDEKLF
TRBV7-9,TRBJ2-1,NA,ASSLVASGSYSYNEQF
TRBV27,TRBJ2-3,NA,ASSLSLHTDTQY
TRBV27,TRBJ2-7,NA,ASSPSVGPYEQY
TRBV10-3,TRBJ2-1,few,AISESEVVREQF
TRBV11-2,TRBJ2-1,NA,ASSQGADPYNEQF
TRBV7-2,TRBJ2-5,few,ASSYGTGGRETQY
TRBV29-1,TRBJ1-2,NA,SVKDRDGYT
TRBV28,TRBJ1-6,few,ASSVTDGRSPLH
TRBV19,TRBJ2-7,NA,ASSTTLGGYEQY
TRBV5-1,TRBJ2-2,NA,ASSPRSGDTGELF
TRBV10-2,TRBJ2-2,NA,ASSDPGTSGRIGELF
TRBV10-3,TRBJ2-7,few,ATTGTSGSDGAYEQY
TRBV7-9,TRBJ1-3,many,ASSFVGKTRGNTIY
TRBV12-3/TRBV12-4,TRBJ2-1,many,ASSSSGRAGNEQF
TRBV20-1,TRBJ2-1,NA,SAWGLAGTNEQF
TRBV28,TRBJ2-7,few,ASSLLGAQSYEQY
TRBV6-5,TRBJ1-2,NA,ASRTIGGYT
TRBV21-1,NA,NA,ASTHEERAPYEQY
TRBV6-6,TRBJ1-1,few,ASSYSNQGATNTEAF
TRBV4-2,TRBJ2-2,few,ASSHLPGELF
TRBV13,TRBJ2-7,few,ASSPSIRDTPRYYEQY
TRBV3-1,NA,NA,ASSQGAGPQNIQY
TRBV5-1,TRBJ2-1,many,ASSLGDRVNEQF
TRBV7-2,TRBJ2-1,once,ASSPPGTRDEQF
TRBV12-3/TRBV12-4,TRBJ2-5,NA,ASSFSNKDSRRTQY
TRBV11-2,TRBJ1-2,few,ASSSPRAYTQDYGYT
TRBV12-3/TRBV12-4,TRBJ2-3,NA,ASSPETAVTDTQY
TRBV28,TRBJ2-7,NA,ASSLWGLYEQY
TRBV20-1,NA,NA,SAKVGGRLDEQY
TRBV7-3,TRBJ2-7,NA,ASSPTGVGEQY
TRBV6-2/TRBV6-3,TRBJ2-7,many,ASSSLHEQY